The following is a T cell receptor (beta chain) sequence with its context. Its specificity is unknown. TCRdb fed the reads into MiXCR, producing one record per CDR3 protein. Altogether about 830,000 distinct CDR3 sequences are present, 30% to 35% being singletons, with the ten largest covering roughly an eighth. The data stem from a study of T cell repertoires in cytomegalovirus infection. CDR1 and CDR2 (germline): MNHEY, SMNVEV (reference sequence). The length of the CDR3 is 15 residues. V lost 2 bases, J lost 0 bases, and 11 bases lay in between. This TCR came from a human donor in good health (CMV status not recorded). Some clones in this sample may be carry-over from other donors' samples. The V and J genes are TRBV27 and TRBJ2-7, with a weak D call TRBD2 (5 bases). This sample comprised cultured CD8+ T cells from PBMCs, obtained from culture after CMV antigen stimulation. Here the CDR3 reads CASSLRGIASYEQYV. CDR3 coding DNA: TGTGCCAGCAGTTTAAGAGGGATAGCCTCCTACGAGCAGTACGTC.